What follows describes a single T cell receptor (beta chain). CDR1 and CDR2 from the germline V gene are MNHEY and SVGEGT. This CDR3 comprises 18 residues. The data derive from a study of monozygotic twins with inflammatory bowel disease. The input for each TCR library was approximately 3,800 ng of total RNA. TCRdb reanalyzed the 5' RACE reads and collapses them to one entry per CDR3 protein, without DNA. The sample totals around 380,000 distinct CDR3 sequences. This chain connects TRBV6-2 or TRBV6-3 to TRBJ2-1; the TCRdb call, TRBD2, lacks DNA for checking. Sequenced input: blood. The clonotype comes from a human donor with ulcerative colitis or Crohn's disease, or a healthy co-twin of an affected twin (not recorded which). CDR3 loop: CASSFPQRLAGVLDEQFF.